The clone carrying this T cell receptor beta chain was counted many times. The antigen remains unidentified. Trimming removed 4 bases from V and 8 bases from J; junction bases left unmatched: 13. The germline V gene encodes CDR1 MGHRA and CDR2 YSYEKL. This CDR3 spans 17 amino acids. Sorting selected naive CD8 T cells with a CD8+CD4-CCR7+CD45RA+ phenotype. This entry comes from a study of molecular identifiers for immune sequencing clone quantification. General study findings and limits: It was shown that clones above 20 RNA copies held over 97% of effector molecules, but under 1% in naive cells.

Each CDR3 protein is one row after TCRdb ran MiXCR on the PCR reads. Here the sample spans more than 95,000 distinct CDR3 sequences, approximately 24% being singletons. This sequence was found in a human donor in good health. Some libraries in this study had Jurkat cell RNA spiked in. The rearrangement joins TRBV4-1 to TRBJ2-1, with TRBD2 matching over 11 bases. Sequenced sample: naive CD8+ T cells from blood, with Jurkat cell RNA spiked in. Specified subset: FACS-sorted CD8+CD4-CCR7+CD45RA+ naive T cells. CDR3 sequence (DNA): TGCGCCAGCAGCCGCGTAGTTAGCGGGGGGGCCGGGGATGAGCAGTTCTTC. The encoded protein is CASSRVVSGGAGDEQFF.